This T cell receptor beta chain was sequenced in a study of blood T cell repertoires in COVID-19. Looking at the study overall: Donors in the United States, Italy and Spain gave samples during acute or convalescent COVID-19. PBMCs, B-cell-depleted T cells, or T cells were the source of the cDNA or gDNA that made up the material.

V was pared by 7 bases and J by 3 bases, with 12 bases between. Germline values: CDR1 MNHNY, CDR2 SVGAGI (reference sequence). CDR3 length: 13 amino acids. In the original workflow: Estimated nucleated cell counts came from reference gene primer amplification. Sequencing was performed with immunoSEQ multiplex PCR; in TCRdb, only in-frame clones are kept and a portion is missing. Clone size and the V and J calls come from that table; the DNA yielded D and trimming. The sample yields roughly 60,000 clones, 92% seen once. The origin of this receptor is a human donor in a cohort sampled during active COVID-19. Sequenced input: peripheral blood. The rearrangement uses TRBV6-6 and TRBJ1-1; tentatively, D is TRBD1 (6 bases). The CDR3 reads CASNHYRDTEAFF. In DNA form, the CDR3 reads TGTGCCAGCAACCACTACAGGGACACTGAAGCTTTCTTT.